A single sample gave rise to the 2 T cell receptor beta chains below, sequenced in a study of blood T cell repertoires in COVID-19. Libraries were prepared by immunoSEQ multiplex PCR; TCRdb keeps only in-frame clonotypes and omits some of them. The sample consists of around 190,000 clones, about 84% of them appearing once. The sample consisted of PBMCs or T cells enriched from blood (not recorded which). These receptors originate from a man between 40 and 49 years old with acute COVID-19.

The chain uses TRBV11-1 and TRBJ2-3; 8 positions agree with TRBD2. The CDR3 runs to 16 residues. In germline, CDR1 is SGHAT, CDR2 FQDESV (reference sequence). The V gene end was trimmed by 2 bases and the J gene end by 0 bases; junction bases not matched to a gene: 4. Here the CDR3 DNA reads TGTGCCAGCAGCTTAAGAGCGGGAGCGAGCACAGATACGCAGTATTTT. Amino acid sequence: CASSLRAGASTDTQYF.

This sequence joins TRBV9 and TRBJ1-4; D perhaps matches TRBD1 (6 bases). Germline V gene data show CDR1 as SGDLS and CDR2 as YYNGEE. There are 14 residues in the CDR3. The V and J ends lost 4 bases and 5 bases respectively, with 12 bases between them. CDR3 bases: TGTGCCAGCAGCCCTCGGGGGGGCAATGAAAAACTGTTTTTT. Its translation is CASSPRGGNEKLFF.